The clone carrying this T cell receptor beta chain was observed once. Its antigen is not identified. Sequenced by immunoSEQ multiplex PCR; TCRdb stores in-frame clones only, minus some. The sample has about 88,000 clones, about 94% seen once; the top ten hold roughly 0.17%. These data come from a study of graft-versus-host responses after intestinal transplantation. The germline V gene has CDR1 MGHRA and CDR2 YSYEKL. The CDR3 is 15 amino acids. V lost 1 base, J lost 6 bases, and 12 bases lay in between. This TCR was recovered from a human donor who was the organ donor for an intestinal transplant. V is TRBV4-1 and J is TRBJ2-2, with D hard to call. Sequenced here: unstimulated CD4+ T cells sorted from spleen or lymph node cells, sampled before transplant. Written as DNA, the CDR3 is TGCGCCAGCAGCCAAGGTGTAGGGAAGGCCGGGGAGCTGTTTTTT. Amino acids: CASSQGVGKAGELFF.